This TCR beta chain was sequenced for a study of human T cells and chemical hapten exposure. Time point denoted: patch test 1, 2 weeks after DPC sensitization. Regarding treatment: therapeutic diphenylcyclopropenone sensitization with weekly scalp DPC. Patch tests were applied only after blood draws. Donation of samples came from alopecia patients who were 18 to 70 years old and suitable for DPC. V trimming: 3 bases; J trimming: 1 base; junction bases outside the gene matches: 4. This CDR3 has 15 residues. Germline CDR1 is SGHNT and CDR2 is YYREEE (reference sequence). Original processing notes: With a range of roughly 23,224 to 690,600, the median per sample was roughly 95,000 TCRs. Each CDR3 protein is one row after TCRdb ran MiXCR on the RACE reads. The V and J calls come from TCRdb's annotation, not from the publication. The sample yields 75,000 to 100,000 distinct CDR3 sequences, over 9.5% seen once.

V usage is TRBV5-4 and J usage is TRBJ2-4; TRBD1 agrees at 7 bases. The sample in question was whole blood, obtained in connection with sensitization to the hapten diphenylcyclopropenone (DPC). This clonotype was obtained from an older woman with alopecia areata. Some clones in this sample may be carry-over from other donors' samples. The CDR3 region has the DNA TGTGCCAGCAGCTATCTACAGGGGGCCAAAAACATTCAGTACTTC. As protein: CASSYLQGAKNIQYF.